The following is a T cell receptor beta chain sequence with its context. The CDR3 contains 14 residues. The V gene lost 7 bases and the J gene lost 4 bases, with 19 bases spanning the gap. CDR1 is SQVTM and CDR2 is ANQGSEA in the germline V gene. The data stem from a study of blood T cell repertoires in COVID-19. Overall study context: PBMCs, B-cell-depleted T cells, or T cells provided the cDNA or gDNA that made up the material.

Method: immunoSEQ multiplex PCR; TCRdb's copy keeps in-frame clones and lacks some. The sample contains fewer than 200,000 clones, roughly 75% of which appear only once. The source is a man aged 70 or older with active or convalescent COVID-19. The chain recombines TRBV29-1 with TRBJ1-2, with D possibly being TRBD1 (5 bases). Sequencing used peripheral blood. CDR3 in amino acids: CSALSTDLGYGYTF. CDR3 in DNA: TGCAGCGCCTTATCGACAGACTTGGGCTATGGCTACACCTTC.